This record concerns one T cell receptor beta chain sequence. CDR3 length: 11 amino acids. Unmatched junction bases numbered 3, after V lost 8 bases and J lost 8 bases. Per the original data handling: Estimation of nucleated cell counts was performed using reference gene primer amplification. Sequencing was performed with immunoSEQ multiplex PCR; in TCRdb, only in-frame clones are kept and a portion is missing. For V, J and clone size, that table is used; D and trimming come from the DNA. The table includes more than 300,000 clones, about 93% detected once. This specimen belongs to a study of blood T cell repertoires in COVID-19. Background on the study: Some COVID-19 samples were acute and others convalescent; all came from the United States, Italy and Spain. Sources were T cells, B-cell-depleted T cells, or PBMCs; the material itself was cDNA or gDNA.

The chain uses TRBV12-3 or TRBV12-4 and TRBJ2-3; TRBD2 matches at 8 bases. Sequencing was done on a sample of peripheral blood. This clonotype was sampled from a woman aged 18 to 35 who had recovered from COVID-19. The CDR3 DNA reads as TGTGCCAGCCCCCGGGGGGGTACGCAGTATTTT. Its translation is CASPRGGTQYF.